The clone carrying this T cell receptor beta chain was detected once. The sample belongs to a study of control samples from healthy donors and cancer patients. Sequenced by immunoSEQ multiplex PCR; TCRdb stores in-frame clones only, minus some. The repertoire holds about 60,000 clones, with roughly 87% as singletons. The V and J ends lost 2 bases and 5 bases, in that order; junction bases with no gene match: 6. In germline, CDR1 is KGHSH, CDR2 LQKENI. The CDR3 consists of 14 residues. The V call is TRBV18, the J call TRBJ2-7, with 7 bases fitting TRBD1. The sequenced sample consisted of blood. The TCR was taken from a man in his fifties in good health. The CDR3 sequence: CASSPSVQGHEQYF. The CDR3 bases are TGTGCCAGCTCACCATCGGTACAGGGGCACGAGCAGTACTTC.